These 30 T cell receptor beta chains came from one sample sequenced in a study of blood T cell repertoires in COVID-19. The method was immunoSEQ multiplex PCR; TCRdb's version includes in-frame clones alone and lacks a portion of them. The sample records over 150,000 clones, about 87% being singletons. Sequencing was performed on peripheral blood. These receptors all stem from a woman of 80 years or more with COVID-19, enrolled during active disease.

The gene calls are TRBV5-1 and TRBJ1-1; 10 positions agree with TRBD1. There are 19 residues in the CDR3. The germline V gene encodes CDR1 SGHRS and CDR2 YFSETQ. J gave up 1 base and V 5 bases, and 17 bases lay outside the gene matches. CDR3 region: CASSRNPPQTGGRNTEAFF. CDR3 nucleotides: TGCGCCAGCAGTCGCAACCCACCACAGACAGGGGGCAGGAACACTGAAGCTTTCTTT.

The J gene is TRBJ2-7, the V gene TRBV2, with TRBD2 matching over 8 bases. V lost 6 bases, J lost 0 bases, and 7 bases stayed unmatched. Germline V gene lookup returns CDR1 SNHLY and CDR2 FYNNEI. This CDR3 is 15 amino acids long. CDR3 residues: CASRFDTSGSYEQYF. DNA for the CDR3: TGTGCCAGCAGATTTGATACTAGCGGCTCCTACGAGCAGTACTTC.

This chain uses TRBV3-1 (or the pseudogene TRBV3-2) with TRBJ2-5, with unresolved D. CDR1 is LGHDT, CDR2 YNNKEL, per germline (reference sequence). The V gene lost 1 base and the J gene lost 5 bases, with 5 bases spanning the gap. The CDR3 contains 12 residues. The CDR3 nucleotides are TGTGCCAGCAGCCAAGGGCAGGAGACCCAGTACTTC. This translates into CASSQGQETQYF.

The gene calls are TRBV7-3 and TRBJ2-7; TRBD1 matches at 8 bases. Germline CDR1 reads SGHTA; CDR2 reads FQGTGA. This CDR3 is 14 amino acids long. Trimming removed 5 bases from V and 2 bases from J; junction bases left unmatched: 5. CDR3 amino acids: CASSKDRATYEQYF. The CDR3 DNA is TGTGCCAGCAGCAAGGACAGGGCAACCTACGAGCAGTACTTC.

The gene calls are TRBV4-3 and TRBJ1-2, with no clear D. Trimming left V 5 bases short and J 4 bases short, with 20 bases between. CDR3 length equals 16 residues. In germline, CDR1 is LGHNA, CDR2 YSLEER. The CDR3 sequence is CASSYEWRSPLYGYTF. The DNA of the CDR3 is TGCGCCAGCAGCTACGAGTGGAGATCTCCCCTCTATGGCTACACCTTC.

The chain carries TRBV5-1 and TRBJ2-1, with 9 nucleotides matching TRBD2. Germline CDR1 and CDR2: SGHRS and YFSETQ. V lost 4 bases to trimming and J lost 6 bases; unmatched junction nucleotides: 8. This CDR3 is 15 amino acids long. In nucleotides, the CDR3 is TGCGCCAGCAGCCTCGCTAGCGGGATAGGCAATGAGCAGTTCTTC. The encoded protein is CASSLASGIGNEQFF. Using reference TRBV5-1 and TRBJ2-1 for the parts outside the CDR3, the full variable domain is KAGVTQTPRYLIKTRGQQVTLSCSPISGHRSVSWYQQTPGQGLQFLFEYFSETQRNKGNFPGRFSGRQFSNSRSEMNVSTLELGDSALYLCASSLASGIGNEQFFGPGTRLTVL.

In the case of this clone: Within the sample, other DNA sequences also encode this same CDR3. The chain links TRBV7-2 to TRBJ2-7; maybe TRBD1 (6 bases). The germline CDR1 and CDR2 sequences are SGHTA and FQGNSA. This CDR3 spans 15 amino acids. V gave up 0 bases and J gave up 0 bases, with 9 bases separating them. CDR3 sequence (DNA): TGTGCCAGCAGCTTAGCAGGGGGTAGCTCCTACGAGCAGTACTTC. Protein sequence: CASSLAGGSSYEQYF.

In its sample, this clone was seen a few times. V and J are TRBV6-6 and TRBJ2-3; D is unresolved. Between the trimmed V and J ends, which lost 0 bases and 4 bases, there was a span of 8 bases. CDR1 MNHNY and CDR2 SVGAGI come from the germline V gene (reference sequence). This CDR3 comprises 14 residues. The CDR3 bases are TGTGCCAGCAGTTACTCGCAGTTTTCAGATACGCAGTATTTT. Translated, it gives CASSYSQFSDTQYF.

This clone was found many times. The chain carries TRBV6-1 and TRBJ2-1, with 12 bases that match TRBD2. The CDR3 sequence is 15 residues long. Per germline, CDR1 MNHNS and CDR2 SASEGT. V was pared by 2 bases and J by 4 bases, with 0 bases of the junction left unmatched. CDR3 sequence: CASSELAGGYNEQFF. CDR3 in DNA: TGTGCCAGCAGTGAACTAGCGGGAGGGTACAATGAGCAGTTCTTC.

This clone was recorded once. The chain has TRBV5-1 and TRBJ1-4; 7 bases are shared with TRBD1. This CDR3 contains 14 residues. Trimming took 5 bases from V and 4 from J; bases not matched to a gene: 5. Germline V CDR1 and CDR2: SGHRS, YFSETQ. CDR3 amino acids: CASRSQGLNEKLFF. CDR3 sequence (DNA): TGCGCCAGCAGGTCACAGGGGCTTAATGAAAAACTGTTTTTT.

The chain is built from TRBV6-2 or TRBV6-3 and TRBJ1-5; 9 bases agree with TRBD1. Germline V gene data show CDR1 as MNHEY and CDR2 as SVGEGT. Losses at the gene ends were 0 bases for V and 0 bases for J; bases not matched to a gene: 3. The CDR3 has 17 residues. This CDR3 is CASSYSGTGYSNQPQHF. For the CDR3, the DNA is TGTGCCAGCAGTTACTCGGGGACAGGGTATAGCAATCAGCCCCAGCATTTT.

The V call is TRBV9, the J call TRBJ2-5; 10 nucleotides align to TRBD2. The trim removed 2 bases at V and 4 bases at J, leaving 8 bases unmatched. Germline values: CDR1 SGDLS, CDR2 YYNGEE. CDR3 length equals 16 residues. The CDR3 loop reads CASSVQASGRVETQYF. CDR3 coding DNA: TGTGCCAGCAGCGTCCAGGCGAGCGGGAGGGTAGAGACCCAGTACTTC.

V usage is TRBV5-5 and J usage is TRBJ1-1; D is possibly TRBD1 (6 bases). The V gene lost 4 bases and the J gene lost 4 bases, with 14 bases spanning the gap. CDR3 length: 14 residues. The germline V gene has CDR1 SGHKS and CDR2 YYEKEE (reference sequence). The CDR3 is CASSLGGGGTEAFF. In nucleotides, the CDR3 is TGTGCCAGCAGCCTAGGGGGTGGGGGCACTGAAGCTTTCTTT.

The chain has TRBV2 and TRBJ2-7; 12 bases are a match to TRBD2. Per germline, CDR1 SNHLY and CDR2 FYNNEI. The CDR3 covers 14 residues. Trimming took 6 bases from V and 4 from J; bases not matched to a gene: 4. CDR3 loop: CASRETSGSYEQYF. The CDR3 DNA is TGTGCCAGCAGGGAGACTAGCGGGAGTTACGAGCAGTACTTC.

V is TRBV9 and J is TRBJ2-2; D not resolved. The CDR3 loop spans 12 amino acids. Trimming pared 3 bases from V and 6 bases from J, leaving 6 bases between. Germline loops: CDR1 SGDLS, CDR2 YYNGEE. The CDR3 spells CASSEESGELFF. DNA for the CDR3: TGTGCCAGCAGCGAGGAGTCCGGGGAGCTGTTTTTT.

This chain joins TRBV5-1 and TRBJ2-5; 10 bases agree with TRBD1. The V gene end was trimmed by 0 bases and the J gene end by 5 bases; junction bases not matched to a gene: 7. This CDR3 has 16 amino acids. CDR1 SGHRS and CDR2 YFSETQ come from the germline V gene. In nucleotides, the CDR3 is TGCGCCAGCAGCTTGGTAGGAGACAGGGGGCAGGAGACCCAGTACTTC. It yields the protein CASSLVGDRGQETQYF.

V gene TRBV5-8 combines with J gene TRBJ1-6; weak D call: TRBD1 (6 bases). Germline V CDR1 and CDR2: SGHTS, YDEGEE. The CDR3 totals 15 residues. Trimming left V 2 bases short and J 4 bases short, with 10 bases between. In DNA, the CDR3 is TGTGCCAGCAGCTTCTCTGGACAGTATAATTCACCCCTCCACTTT. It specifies CASSFSGQYNSPLHF.

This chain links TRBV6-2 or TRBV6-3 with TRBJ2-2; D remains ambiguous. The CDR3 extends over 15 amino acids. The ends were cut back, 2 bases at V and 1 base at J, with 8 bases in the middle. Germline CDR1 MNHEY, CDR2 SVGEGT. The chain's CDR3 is CASSYPAMNTGELFF. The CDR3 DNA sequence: TGTGCCAGCAGTTACCCCGCGATGAACACCGGGGAGCTGTTTTTT.

The CDR3 DNA reads as TGTGCCAGCAAAGAGACTAGCGGGTCGGTTGAGCAGTTCTTC. Its protein is CASKETSGSVEQFF. The chain uses TRBV2 and TRBJ2-1, with 10 bases that match TRBD2. The germline CDR1 and CDR2 sequences are SNHLY and FYNNEI. V lost 7 bases and J lost 9; bases outside the gene matches: 9. The CDR3 is 14 residues long.

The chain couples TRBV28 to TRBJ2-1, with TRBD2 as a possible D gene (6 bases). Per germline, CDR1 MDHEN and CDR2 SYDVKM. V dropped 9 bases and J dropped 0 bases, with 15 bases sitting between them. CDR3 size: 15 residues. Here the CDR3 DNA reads TGTGCCAGTCTCCCAGCGGGTAGCTCCTACAATGAGCAGTTCTTC. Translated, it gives CASLPAGSSYNEQFF.

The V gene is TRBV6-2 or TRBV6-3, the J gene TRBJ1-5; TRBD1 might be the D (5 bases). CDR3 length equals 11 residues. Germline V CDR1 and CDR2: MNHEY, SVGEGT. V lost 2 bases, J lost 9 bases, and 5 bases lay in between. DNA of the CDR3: TGTGCCAGCAGTTACCAGGGGCCCCAGCATTTT. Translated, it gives CASSYQGPQHF.

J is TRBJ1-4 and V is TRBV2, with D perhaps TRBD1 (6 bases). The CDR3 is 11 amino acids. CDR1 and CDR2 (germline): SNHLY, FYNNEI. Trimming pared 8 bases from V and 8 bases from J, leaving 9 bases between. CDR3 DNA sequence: TGTGCCAGCCGGACAGACGAAAAACTGTTTTTT. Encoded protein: CASRTDEKLFF.

CDR3 sequence reads: CASSEEGQGWTEAFF. CDR3 DNA: TGTGCCAGCAGTGAAGAGGGGCAGGGGTGGACTGAAGCTTTCTTT. The chain recombines TRBV6-1 with TRBJ1-1, with D perhaps TRBD1 (6 bases). Germline assignment: CDR1 MNHNS and CDR2 SASEGT. Trimming left V 1 base short and J 5 bases short, with 14 bases between. CDR3 length equals 15 residues.

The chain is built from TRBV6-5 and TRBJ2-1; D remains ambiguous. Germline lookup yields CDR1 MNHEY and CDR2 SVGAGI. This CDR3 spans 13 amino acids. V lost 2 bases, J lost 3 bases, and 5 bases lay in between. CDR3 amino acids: CASSYASYNEQFF. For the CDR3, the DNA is TGTGCCAGCAGTTACGCCAGCTACAATGAGCAGTTCTTC.

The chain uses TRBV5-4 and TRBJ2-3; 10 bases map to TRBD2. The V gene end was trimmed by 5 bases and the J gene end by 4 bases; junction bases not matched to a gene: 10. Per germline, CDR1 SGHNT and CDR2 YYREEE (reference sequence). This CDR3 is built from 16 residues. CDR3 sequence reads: CASRDPAGGRADTQYF. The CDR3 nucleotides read TGTGCCAGCAGAGACCCAGCGGGAGGGAGAGCAGATACGCAGTATTTT.

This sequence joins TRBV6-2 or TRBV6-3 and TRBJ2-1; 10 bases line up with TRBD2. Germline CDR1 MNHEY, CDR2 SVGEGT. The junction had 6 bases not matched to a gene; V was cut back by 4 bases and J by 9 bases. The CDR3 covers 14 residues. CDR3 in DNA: TGTGCCAGCAGTTTCGGGACTAGCGAAGTTGAGCAGTTCTTC. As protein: CASSFGTSEVEQFF.

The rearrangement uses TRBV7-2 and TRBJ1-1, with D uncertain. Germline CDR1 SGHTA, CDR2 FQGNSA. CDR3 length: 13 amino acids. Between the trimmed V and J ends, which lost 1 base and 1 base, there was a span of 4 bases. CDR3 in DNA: TGTGCCAGCAGCTTAGGTCGGAACACTGAAGCTTTCTTT. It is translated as CASSLGRNTEAFF.

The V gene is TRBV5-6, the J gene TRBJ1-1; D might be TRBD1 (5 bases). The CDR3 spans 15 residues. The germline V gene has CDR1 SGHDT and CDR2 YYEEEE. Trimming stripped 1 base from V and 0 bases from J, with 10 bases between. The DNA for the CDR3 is TGTGCCAGCAGCTTGTTAGACAGCTTGAACACTGAAGCTTTCTTT. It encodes CASSLLDSLNTEAFF. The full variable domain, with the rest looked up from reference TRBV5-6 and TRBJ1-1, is DAGVTQSPTHLIKTRGQQVTLRCSPKSGHDTVSWYQQALGQGPQFIFQYYEEEERQRGNFPDRFSGHQFPNYSSELNVNALLLGDSALYLCASSLLDSLNTEAFFGQGTRLTVV.

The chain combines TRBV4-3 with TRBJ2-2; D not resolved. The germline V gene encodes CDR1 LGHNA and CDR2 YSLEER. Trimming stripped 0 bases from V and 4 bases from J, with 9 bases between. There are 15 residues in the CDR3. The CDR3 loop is CASSQERQITGELFF. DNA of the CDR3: TGCGCCAGCAGCCAAGAGCGGCAAATCACCGGGGAGCTGTTTTTT.

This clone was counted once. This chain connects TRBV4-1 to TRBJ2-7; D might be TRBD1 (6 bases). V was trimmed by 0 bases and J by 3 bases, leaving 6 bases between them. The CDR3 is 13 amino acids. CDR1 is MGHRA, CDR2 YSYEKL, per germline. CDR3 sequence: CASSQDRGYEQYF. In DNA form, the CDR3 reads TGCGCCAGCAGCCAAGACAGGGGCTACGAGCAGTACTTC.